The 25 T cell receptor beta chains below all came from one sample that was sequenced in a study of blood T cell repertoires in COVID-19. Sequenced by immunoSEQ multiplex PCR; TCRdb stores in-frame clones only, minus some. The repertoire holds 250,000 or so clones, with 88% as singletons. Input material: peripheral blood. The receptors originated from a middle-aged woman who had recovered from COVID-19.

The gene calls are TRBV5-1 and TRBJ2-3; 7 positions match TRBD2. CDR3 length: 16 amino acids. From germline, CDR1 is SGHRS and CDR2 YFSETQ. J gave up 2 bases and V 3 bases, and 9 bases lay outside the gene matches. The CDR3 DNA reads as TGCGCCAGCAGCTCTTTAGCGGGCCGGGACACAGATACGCAGTATTTT. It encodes CASSSLAGRDTDTQYF.

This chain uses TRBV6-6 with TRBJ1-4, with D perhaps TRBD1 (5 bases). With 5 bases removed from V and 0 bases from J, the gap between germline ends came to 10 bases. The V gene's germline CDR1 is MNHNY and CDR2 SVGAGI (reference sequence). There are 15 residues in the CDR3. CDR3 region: CASSPPGTTNEKLFF. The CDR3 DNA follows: TGTGCCAGCAGTCCCCCAGGGACAACTAATGAAAAACTGTTTTTT.

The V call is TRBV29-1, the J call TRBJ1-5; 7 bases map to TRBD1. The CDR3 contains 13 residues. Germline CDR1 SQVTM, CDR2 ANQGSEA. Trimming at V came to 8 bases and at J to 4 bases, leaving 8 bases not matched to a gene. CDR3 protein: CSTSRDRNQPQHF. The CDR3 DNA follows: TGCAGCACTAGCCGGGACAGAAATCAGCCCCAGCATTTT. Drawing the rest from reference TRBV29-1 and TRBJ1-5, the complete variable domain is SAVISQKPSRDICQRGTSLTIQCQVDSQVTMMFWYRQQPGQSLTLIATANQGSEATYESGFVIDKFPISRPNLTFSTLTVSNMSPEDSSIYLCSTSRDRNQPQHFGDGTRLSIL.

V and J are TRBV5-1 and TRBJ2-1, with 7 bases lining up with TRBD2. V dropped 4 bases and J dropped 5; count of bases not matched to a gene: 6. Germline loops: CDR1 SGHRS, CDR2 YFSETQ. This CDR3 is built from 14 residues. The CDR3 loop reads CASSDGTMHNEQFF. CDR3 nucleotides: TGCGCCAGCAGCGACGGGACTATGCACAATGAGCAGTTCTTC.

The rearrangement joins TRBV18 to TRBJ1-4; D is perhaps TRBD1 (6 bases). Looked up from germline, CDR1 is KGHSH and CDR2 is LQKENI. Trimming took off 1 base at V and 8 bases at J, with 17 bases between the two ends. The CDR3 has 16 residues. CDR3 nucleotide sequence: TGTGCCAGCTCACCACGGGCGACAGGTTTACAGGAAAAACTGTTTTTT. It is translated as CASSPRATGLQEKLFF.

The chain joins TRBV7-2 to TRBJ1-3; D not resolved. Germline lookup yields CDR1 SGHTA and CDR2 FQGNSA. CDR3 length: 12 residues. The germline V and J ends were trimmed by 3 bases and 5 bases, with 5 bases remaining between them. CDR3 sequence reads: CASSFERNTIYF. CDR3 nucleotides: TGTGCCAGCAGCTTCGAGCGAAACACCATATATTTT.

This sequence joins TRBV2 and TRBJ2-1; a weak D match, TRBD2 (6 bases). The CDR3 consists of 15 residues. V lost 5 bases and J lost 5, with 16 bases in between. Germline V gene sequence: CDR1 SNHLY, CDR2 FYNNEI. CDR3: CASSPVGGVDNEQFF. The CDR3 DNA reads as TGTGCCAGCAGTCCGGTGGGGGGTGTGGACAATGAGCAGTTCTTC.

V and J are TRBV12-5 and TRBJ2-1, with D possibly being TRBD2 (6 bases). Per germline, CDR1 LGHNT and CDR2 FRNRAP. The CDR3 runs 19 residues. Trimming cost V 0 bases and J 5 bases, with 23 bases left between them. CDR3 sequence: CASGLVLRGSHDHHNEQFF. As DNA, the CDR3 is TGTGCTAGTGGTTTGGTACTGCGGGGTAGCCACGACCATCACAATGAGCAGTTCTTC.

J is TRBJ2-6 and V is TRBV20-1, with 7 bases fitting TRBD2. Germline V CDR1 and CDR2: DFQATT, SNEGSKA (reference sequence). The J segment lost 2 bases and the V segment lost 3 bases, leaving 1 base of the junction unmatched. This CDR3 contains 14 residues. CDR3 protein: CSASGRAGANVLTF. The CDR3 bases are TGCAGTGCTAGTGGGAGGGCTGGGGCCAACGTCCTGACTTTC.

Here the CDR3 reads CASSPPPGTGGAGTEAFF. CDR3 nucleotides: TGTGCCAGCAGTCCCCCCCCCGGGACAGGGGGCGCCGGCACTGAAGCTTTCTTT. The V call is TRBV27, the J call TRBJ1-1, with 12 bases aligning to TRBD1. V gave up 5 bases and J gave up 4 bases; unmatched junction bases: 14. Germline-derived CDR1 and CDR2 are MNHEY and SMNVEV (reference sequence). This CDR3 is 18 amino acids long.

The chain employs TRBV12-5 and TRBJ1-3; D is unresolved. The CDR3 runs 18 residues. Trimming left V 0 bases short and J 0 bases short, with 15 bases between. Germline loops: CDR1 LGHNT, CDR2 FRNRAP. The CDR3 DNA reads TGTGCTAGTGGTTTGGTACTGGGCGGGCCAAACTCTGGAAACACCATATATTTT. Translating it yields CASGLVLGGPNSGNTIYF.

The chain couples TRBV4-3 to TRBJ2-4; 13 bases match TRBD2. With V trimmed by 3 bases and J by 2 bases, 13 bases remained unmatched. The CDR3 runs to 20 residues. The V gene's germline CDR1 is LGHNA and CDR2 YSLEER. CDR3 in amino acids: CASSQRLAGGSWASKNIQYF. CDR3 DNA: TGCGCCAGCAGCCAGAGACTAGCGGGAGGTTCCTGGGCTTCCAAAAACATTCAGTACTTC.

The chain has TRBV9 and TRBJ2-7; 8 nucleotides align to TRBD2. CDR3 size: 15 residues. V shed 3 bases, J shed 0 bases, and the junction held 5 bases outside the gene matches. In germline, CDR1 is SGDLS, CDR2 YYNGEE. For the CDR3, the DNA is TGTGCCAGCAGCGCTAGCGGGTTGAGCTCCTACGAGCAGTACTTC. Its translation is CASSASGLSSYEQYF.

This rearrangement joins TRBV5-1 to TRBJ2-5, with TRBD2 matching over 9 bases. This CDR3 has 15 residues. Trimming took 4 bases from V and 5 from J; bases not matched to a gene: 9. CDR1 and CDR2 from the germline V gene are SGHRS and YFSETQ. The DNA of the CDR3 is TGCGCCAGCAGCCGGAATAGCGGGAGCGGCGAGACCCAGTACTTC. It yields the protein CASSRNSGSGETQYF. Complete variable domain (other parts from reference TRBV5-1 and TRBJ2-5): KAGVTQTPRYLIKTRGQQVTLSCSPISGHRSVSWYQQTPGQGLQFLFEYFSETQRNKGNFPGRFSGRQFSNSRSEMNVSTLELGDSALYLCASSRNSGSGETQYFGPGTRLLVL.

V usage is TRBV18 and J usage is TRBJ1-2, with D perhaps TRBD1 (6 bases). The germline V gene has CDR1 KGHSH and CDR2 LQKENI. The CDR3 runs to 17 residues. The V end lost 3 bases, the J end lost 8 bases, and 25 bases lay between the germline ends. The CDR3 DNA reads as TGTGCCAGCTCACCCCAACCCACGGGGGGCGCAGTGAGGGGCTACACCTTC. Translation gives CASSPQPTGGAVRGYTF. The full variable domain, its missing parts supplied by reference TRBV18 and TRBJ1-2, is NAGVMQNPRHLVRRRGQEARLRCSPMKGHSHVYWYRQLPEEGLKFMVYLQKENIIDESGMPKERFSAEFPKEGPSILRIQQVVRGDSAAYFCASSPQPTGGAVRGYTFGSGTRLTVV.

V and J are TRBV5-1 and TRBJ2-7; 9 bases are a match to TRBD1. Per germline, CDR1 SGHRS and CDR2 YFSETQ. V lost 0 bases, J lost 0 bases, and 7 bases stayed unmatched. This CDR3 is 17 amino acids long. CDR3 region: CASSLALGTGISYEQYF. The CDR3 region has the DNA TGCGCCAGCAGCTTGGCCCTCGGGACAGGGATCTCCTACGAGCAGTACTTC.

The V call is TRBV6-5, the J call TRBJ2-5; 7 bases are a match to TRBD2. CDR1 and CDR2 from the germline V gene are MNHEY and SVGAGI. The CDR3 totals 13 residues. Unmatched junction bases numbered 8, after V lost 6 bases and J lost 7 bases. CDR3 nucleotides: TGTGCCAGCAGGCTAGCGGCATTGGGGACCCAGTACTTC. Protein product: CASRLAALGTQYF.

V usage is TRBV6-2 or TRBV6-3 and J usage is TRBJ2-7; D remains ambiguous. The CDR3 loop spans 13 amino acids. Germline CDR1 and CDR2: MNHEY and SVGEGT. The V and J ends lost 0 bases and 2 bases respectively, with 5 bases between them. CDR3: CASSYSPAYEQYV. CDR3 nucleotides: TGTGCCAGCAGTTACTCACCAGCCTACGAGCAGTACGTC.

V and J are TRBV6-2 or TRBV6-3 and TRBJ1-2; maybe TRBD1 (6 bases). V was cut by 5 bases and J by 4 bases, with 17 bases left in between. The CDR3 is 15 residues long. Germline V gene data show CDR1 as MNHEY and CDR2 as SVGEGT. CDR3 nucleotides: TGTGCCAGCAGTCCCCCGGGCCTCAGGGGCTATGGCTACACCTTC. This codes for CASSPPGLRGYGYTF.

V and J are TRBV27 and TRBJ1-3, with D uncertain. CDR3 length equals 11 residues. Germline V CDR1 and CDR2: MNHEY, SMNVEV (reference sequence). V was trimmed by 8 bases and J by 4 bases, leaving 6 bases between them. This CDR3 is CASAAGNTIYF. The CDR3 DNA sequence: TGTGCCAGCGCAGCGGGAAACACCATATATTTT.

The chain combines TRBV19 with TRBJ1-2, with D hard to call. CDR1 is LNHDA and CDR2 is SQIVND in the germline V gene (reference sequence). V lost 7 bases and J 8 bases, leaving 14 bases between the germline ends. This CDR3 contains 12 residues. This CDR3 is CASTRVGRGYTF. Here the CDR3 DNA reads TGTGCCAGTACCCGAGTTGGGAGGGGCTACACCTTC.

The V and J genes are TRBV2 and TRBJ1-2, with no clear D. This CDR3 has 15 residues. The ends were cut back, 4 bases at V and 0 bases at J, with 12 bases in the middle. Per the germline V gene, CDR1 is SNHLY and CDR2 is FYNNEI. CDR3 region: CASSVEGISNYGYTF. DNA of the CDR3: TGTGCCAGCAGTGTTGAGGGAATATCTAACTATGGCTACACCTTC.

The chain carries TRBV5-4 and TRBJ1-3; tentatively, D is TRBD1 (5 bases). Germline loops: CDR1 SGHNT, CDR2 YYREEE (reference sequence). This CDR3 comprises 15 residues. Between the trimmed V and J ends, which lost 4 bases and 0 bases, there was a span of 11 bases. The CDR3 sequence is CASSPGHLSGNTIYF. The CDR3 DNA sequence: TGTGCCAGCAGCCCCGGACACCTCTCTGGAAACACCATATATTTT.

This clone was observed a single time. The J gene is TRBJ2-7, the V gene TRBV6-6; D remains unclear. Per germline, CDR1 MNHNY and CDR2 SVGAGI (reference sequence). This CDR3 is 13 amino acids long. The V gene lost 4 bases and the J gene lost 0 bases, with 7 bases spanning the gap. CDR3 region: CASSSPVSYEQYV. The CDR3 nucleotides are TGTGCCAGCAGTTCCCCCGTCTCCTACGAGCAGTACGTC.

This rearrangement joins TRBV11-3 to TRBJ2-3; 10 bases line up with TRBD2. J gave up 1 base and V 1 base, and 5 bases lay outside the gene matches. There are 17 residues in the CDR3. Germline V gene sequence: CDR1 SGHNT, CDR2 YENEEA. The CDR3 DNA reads TGTGCCAGCAGCTTAGGAGGGCTAGCGGGAGGCACAGATACGCAGTATTTT. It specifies CASSLGGLAGGTDTQYF.